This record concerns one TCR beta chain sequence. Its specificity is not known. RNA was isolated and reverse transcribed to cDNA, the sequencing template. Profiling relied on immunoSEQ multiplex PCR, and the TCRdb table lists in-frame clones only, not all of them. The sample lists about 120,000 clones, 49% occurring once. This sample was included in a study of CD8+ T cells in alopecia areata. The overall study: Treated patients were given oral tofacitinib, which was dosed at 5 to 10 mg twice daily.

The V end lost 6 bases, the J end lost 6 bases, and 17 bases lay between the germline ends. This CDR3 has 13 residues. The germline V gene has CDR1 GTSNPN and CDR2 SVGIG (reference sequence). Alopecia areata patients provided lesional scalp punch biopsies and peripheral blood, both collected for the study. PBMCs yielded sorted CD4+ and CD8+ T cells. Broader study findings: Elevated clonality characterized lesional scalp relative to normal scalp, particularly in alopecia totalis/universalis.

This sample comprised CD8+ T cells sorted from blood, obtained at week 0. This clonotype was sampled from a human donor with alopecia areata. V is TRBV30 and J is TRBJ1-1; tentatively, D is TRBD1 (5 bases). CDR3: CACLRGAGPEAFF. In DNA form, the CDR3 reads TGTGCCTGCCTTAGGGGCGCGGGGCCTGAAGCTTTCTTT.